This paragraph reports one T cell receptor (beta chain). Its specificity is unknown. The data belong to a study of esophageal squamous cell carcinoma under preoperative chemotherapy. Study-wide background: TCR repertoires were profiled from both peripheral blood T cells and tumor-infiltrating lymphocytes. Points from the study as a whole: Clonal contraction, more than amplification, hit abundant clones after paclitaxel-nedaplatin. Peripheral T cells migrating into the tumor appeared to partly supply post-treatment tumor-infiltrating lymphocytes.

TCRdb called the PCR reads again in MiXCR, with one record for every CDR3 protein. This sample has about 18,000 distinct CDR3 sequences, with 46% found just once. The CDR3 is 15 residues long. Germline CDR1 and CDR2: SEHNR and FQNEAQ (reference sequence). The V end lost 4 bases, the J end lost 13 bases, and 23 bases lay between the germline ends. Stated time point: after preoperative PTX-NDP chemotherapy. Before surgery, patients were given preoperative paclitaxel-nedaplatin chemotherapy. This clonotype originated in a human donor with esophageal squamous cell carcinoma. The donor label of this sample is uncertain. Sample collection occurred from a patient given preoperative chemotherapy. This sequence joins TRBV7-9 and TRBJ2-4; the D gene is possibly TRBD2 (6 bases). The CDR3 nucleotides are TGTGCCAGCAGCTCCCGGGACTCCTCCTACAATGAGCAGTACTTC. Its protein product is CASSSRDSSYNEQYF.